The rows below give T cell receptor beta chains drawn from one sample of a study of monozygotic twins with inflammatory bowel disease. TCRdb reprocessed the 5' RACE reads and stores each CDR3 protein as one record, lacking DNA. This table lists around 380,000 distinct CDR3 sequences. Material for sequencing was blood. Every receptor here comes from a human donor with ulcerative colitis or Crohn's disease, or a healthy co-twin of an affected twin (not recorded which). The CDR3 runs from the conserved cysteine through the conserved F or W.

TRBV5-1	TRBJ2-7	CASSPRRGSSYEQYF
TRBV28	TRBJ2-7	CASSLSGALAYEQYF
TRBV7-9	TRBJ1-1	CASSHRELGNTEAFF
TRBV10-3	TRBJ2-3	CAIRASGRDTDTQYF
TRBV28	TRBJ2-7	CASRPRTSWYEQYF
TRBV2	TRBJ2-7	CASTTDRVSTYEQYF
TRBV14	TRBJ2-2	CASSSPAVGELFF
TRBV7-2	TRBJ2-7	CASSLGLIAYEQYF
TRBV20-1	TRBJ2-5	CSASVGRDRGQETQYF
TRBV6-5	TRBJ1-2	CASSYSRDRDINYGYTF
TRBV6-1	TRBJ1-2	CASSPGTANYGYTF
TRBV12-3/TRBV12-4	TRBJ1-1	CASSWELNTEAFF
TRBV27	TRBJ1-4	CASSLSSAQGGEKLFF
TRBV30	TRBJ1-2	CAWSAGTGGVNGYTF
TRBV7-9	TRBJ2-2	CASSLRGTVTGELFF
TRBV5-5	TRBJ1-1	CASSFMENTEAFF
TRBV6-6	TRBJ1-2	CASRPGQLYGYTF